The 28 T cell receptor beta chains below were found in one sample sequenced in a study of blood T cell repertoires in COVID-19. Libraries were prepared by immunoSEQ multiplex PCR; TCRdb keeps only in-frame clonotypes and omits some of them. The sample has fewer than 50,000 clones; around nine tenths are singletons. The sequenced sample was peripheral blood. The receptors originated from a man in his forties or fifties with COVID-19, enrolled during active disease.

This chain connects TRBV14 to TRBJ2-1, with D possibly matching TRBD1 (6 bases). Per germline, CDR1 SGHDN and CDR2 FVKESK. Trimming removed 3 bases at V and 0 bases at J, with 18 bases between. The CDR3 runs to 18 residues. CDR3 sequence: CASSQAQGLPSSYNEQFF. The CDR3 nucleotides read TGTGCCAGCAGCCAGGCGCAGGGGTTACCGAGCTCCTACAATGAGCAGTTCTTC.

The chain is built from TRBV29-1 and TRBJ2-1; 11 nucleotides agree with TRBD2. Germline CDR1 is SQVTM and CDR2 is ANQGSEA. V lost 7 bases, J lost 1 base, and 12 bases stayed unmatched. CDR3 size: 17 residues. The CDR3 bases are TGCAGCGCCGCCCTACCGGGACTAGCGGATTCCTACAATGAGCAGTTCTTC. It codes for CSAALPGLADSYNEQFF.

This chain links TRBV28 with TRBJ2-3; 8 positions agree with TRBD1. V trimming: 8 bases; J trimming: 5 bases; junction bases outside the gene matches: 9. CDR1 is MDHEN and CDR2 is SYDVKM in the germline V gene. This CDR3 is 14 amino acids long. DNA for the CDR3: TGTGCCAGCGGCCCCTGGACAGGGAGAGATACGCAGTATTTT. It is translated as CASGPWTGRDTQYF.

The rearrangement joins TRBV4-1 to TRBJ1-2, with 7 bases lining up with TRBD1. CDR3 size: 14 residues. Trimming removed 5 bases from V and 4 bases from J; junction bases left unmatched: 7. Germline lookup yields CDR1 MGHRA and CDR2 YSYEKL. CDR3 region: CASSRTGAGYGYTF. The DNA for the CDR3 is TGCGCCAGCAGCAGGACAGGCGCGGGCTATGGCTACACCTTC.

V and J are TRBV5-6 and TRBJ2-5; 13 bases match TRBD2. In germline, CDR1 is SGHDT, CDR2 YYEEEE. V dropped 0 bases and J dropped 9; count of bases not matched to a gene: 14. The CDR3 loop spans 18 amino acids. CDR3 loop: CASSLAGTSGAQGGPQYF. The DNA of the CDR3 is TGTGCCAGCAGCTTGGCCGGGACTAGCGGGGCCCAGGGGGGGCCCCAGTACTTC.

In nucleotides, the CDR3 is TGTGCCAGCAGCTTAATCTTCTACAATGAGCAGTTCTTC. Its translation is CASSLIFYNEQFF. This chain joins TRBV7-8 and TRBJ2-1, with no clear D. Between the trimmed V and J ends, which lost 2 bases and 3 bases, there was a span of 5 bases. The V gene's germline CDR1 is SGHVS and CDR2 FQNEAQ. The CDR3 sequence is 13 residues long.

CDR3 sequence (DNA): TGTGCCAGCAGCTCCCGAGGAGAGACCCAGTACTTC. Its protein product is CASSSRGETQYF. The rearrangement uses TRBV9 and TRBJ2-5; D is ambiguous. V was pared by 4 bases and J by 4 bases, with 8 bases between. This CDR3 spans 12 amino acids. CDR1 and CDR2 from the germline V gene are SGDLS and YYNGEE.

J is TRBJ1-1 and V is TRBV5-4; D is possibly TRBD1 (6 bases). The CDR3 consists of 15 residues. Deletions cut 4 bases from V and 1 base from J, with 14 bases between. Germline V gene lookup returns CDR1 SGHNT and CDR2 YYREEE (reference sequence). CDR3 protein: CASSLEGGRNTEAFF. CDR3 in DNA: TGTGCCAGCAGCCTAGAGGGGGGGAGGAACACTGAAGCTTTCTTT.

V is TRBV12-5 and J is TRBJ2-5, with a weak D call TRBD1 (6 bases). Trimming cost V 0 bases and J 0 bases, with 11 bases left between them. Germline assignment: CDR1 LGHNT and CDR2 FRNRAP. This CDR3 is 16 amino acids long. In nucleotides, the CDR3 is TGTGCTAGTGGTTTGGTACCTACAGGGTACCAAGAGACCCAGTACTTC. Translation: CASGLVPTGYQETQYF.

CDR3 bases: TGTGCCAGCAGCCCCCGGACAGGAGCTAGAAATGAGCAGTTCTTC. The encoded protein is CASSPRTGARNEQFF. The chain carries TRBV7-7 and TRBJ2-1; 7 bases match TRBD1. This CDR3 is built from 15 residues. The germline V gene encodes CDR1 SSHAT and CDR2 FNYEAQ (reference sequence). V was clipped by 5 bases and J by 7 bases; unmatched bases: 11.

The chain couples TRBV28 to TRBJ1-2; 7 nucleotides agree with TRBD1. Germline CDR1 reads MDHEN; CDR2 reads SYDVKM. The length of the CDR3 is 14 residues. V lost 4 bases, J lost 8 bases, and 10 bases stayed unmatched. For the CDR3, the DNA is TGTGCCAGCAGTTCAATAGGCCAGGGGGAAGGCTACACCTTC. The encoded protein is CASSSIGQGEGYTF.

The chain carries TRBV7-3 and TRBJ2-1; 8 bases are a match to TRBD2. The length of the CDR3 is 15 residues. The trim removed 5 bases at V and 5 bases at J, leaving 8 bases unmatched. From germline, CDR1 is SGHTA and CDR2 FQGTGA. The DNA of the CDR3 is TGTGCCAGCAGCCCCCCGGGAGGGCCCCACAATGAGCAGTTCTTC. The encoded protein is CASSPPGGPHNEQFF.

J is TRBJ2-5 and V is TRBV5-4, with 10 bases aligning to TRBD2. This CDR3 spans 14 amino acids. CDR1 and CDR2 (germline): SGHNT, YYREEE (reference sequence). V shed 4 bases, J shed 4 bases, and the junction held 4 bases outside the gene matches. The chain's CDR3 is CASSLAGVTETQYF. The CDR3 nucleotides are TGTGCCAGCAGCCTAGCGGGAGTGACAGAGACCCAGTACTTC. Full variable domain (missing parts from reference TRBV5-4 and TRBJ2-5): ETGVTQSPTHLIKTRGQQVTLRCSSQSGHNTVSWYQQALGQGPQFIFQYYREEENGRGNFPPRFSGLQFPNYSSELNVNALELDDSALYLCASSLAGVTETQYFGPGTRLLVL.

V usage is TRBV19 and J usage is TRBJ1-2, with 8 bases identical to TRBD1. This CDR3 contains 15 residues. V lost 3 bases, J lost 5 bases, and 8 bases stayed unmatched. Germline lookup yields CDR1 LNHDA and CDR2 SQIVND (reference sequence). CDR3 protein: CASSIKRTGWYGYTF. The CDR3, as DNA: TGTGCCAGTAGTATCAAACGGACAGGGTGGTATGGCTACACCTTC.

V usage is TRBV19 and J usage is TRBJ1-3; TRBD1 matches at 10 bases. The CDR3 extends over 15 amino acids. V lost 11 bases and J lost 2; bases outside the gene matches: 9. CDR1 and CDR2 from the germline V gene are LNHDA and SQIVND (reference sequence). CDR3 nucleotides: TGTGCCGCCACCCCCGGGACAGGGGCTGGAAACACCATATATTTT. This encodes CAATPGTGAGNTIYF.

This chain links TRBV9 with TRBJ1-2; D call uncertain. The germline gives CDR1 SGDLS, CDR2 YYNGEE. The CDR3 contains 15 residues. The germline V and J ends were trimmed by 6 bases and 8 bases, with 23 bases remaining between them. The CDR3 is CASTTGEGVIQGYTF. The CDR3 region has the DNA TGTGCCAGCACCACGGGAGAGGGTGTAATACAAGGCTACACCTTC. The variable domain in full, with the rest retrieved from reference TRBV9 and TRBJ1-2, is DSGVTQTPKHLITATGQRVTLRCSPRSGDLSVYWYQQSLDQGLQFLIQYYNGEERAKGNILERFSAQQFPDLHSELNLSSLELGDSALYFCASTTGEGVIQGYTFGSGTRLTVV.

The genes are TRBV19 and TRBJ1-2, with D unresolved. CDR1 LNHDA and CDR2 SQIVND come from the germline V gene (reference sequence). Trimming pared 6 bases from V and 7 bases from J, leaving 12 bases between. The length of the CDR3 is 12 residues. CDR3 in amino acids: CASSLFGGGYTF. Written as DNA, the CDR3 is TGTGCCAGTAGCCTGTTCGGCGGTGGCTACACCTTC.

This chain connects TRBV4-1 to TRBJ1-3, with 7 positions matching TRBD1. The CDR3 length is 15 residues. Trimming at V came to 3 bases and at J to 4 bases, leaving 6 bases not matched to a gene. Germline CDR1 is MGHRA and CDR2 is YSYEKL. The CDR3 protein is CASSHNRDRGNTIYF. As DNA, the CDR3 is TGCGCCAGCAGCCATAATCGGGACAGAGGAAACACCATATATTTT.

The V gene is TRBV3-1 (or the pseudogene TRBV3-2), the J gene TRBJ2-2; tentative D call: TRBD1 (5 bases). Trimming removed 4 bases at V and 0 bases at J, with 12 bases between. The CDR3 extends over 16 amino acids. In germline, CDR1 is LGHDT, CDR2 YNNKEL (reference sequence). The CDR3 is CASSPRQIANTGELFF. As DNA, the CDR3 is TGTGCCAGCAGCCCCCGACAGATTGCGAACACCGGGGAGCTGTTTTTT.

This clone occurred a few times. The rearrangement links TRBV5-1 to TRBJ1-2; 7 bases match TRBD1. The CDR3 length is 13 residues. Germline lookup yields CDR1 SGHRS and CDR2 YFSETQ. With V trimmed by 0 bases and J by 4 bases, 0 bases remained unmatched. DNA of the CDR3: TGCGCCAGCAGCTTGGACAGGGGCTATGGCTACACCTTC. Translating gives CASSLDRGYGYTF. The full variable domain, its missing parts supplied by reference TRBV5-1 and TRBJ1-2, is KAGVTQTPRYLIKTRGQQVTLSCSPISGHRSVSWYQQTPGQGLQFLFEYFSETQRNKGNFPGRFSGRQFSNSRSEMNVSTLELGDSALYLCASSLDRGYGYTFGSGTRLTVV.

This chain joins TRBV7-2 and TRBJ1-3, with 10 bases lining up with TRBD1. Trimming removed 1 base from V and 4 bases from J; junction bases left unmatched: 10. Per germline, CDR1 SGHTA and CDR2 FQGNSA. The CDR3 length is 18 residues. CDR3 amino acids: CASSLGWGGTGAGNTIYF. The CDR3 coding sequence is TGTGCCAGCAGCTTAGGCTGGGGTGGGACAGGGGCCGGAAACACCATATATTTT.

This chain links TRBV5-4 with TRBJ2-5; D gene unclear. CDR3 length equals 11 residues. Trimming shortened V by 0 bases and J by 12 bases, and 9 bases separated the two germline ends. Germline V CDR1 and CDR2: SGHNT, YYREEE (reference sequence). The CDR3 spells CASSLGGQEYF. The CDR3 coding sequence is TGTGCCAGCAGCTTGGGTGGGCAGGAGTACTTC.

This sequence joins TRBV24-1 and TRBJ1-5; 7 bases match TRBD1. CDR3 length: 16 residues. CDR1 KGHDR and CDR2 SFDVKD come from the germline V gene. V dropped 3 bases and J dropped 0; count of bases not matched to a gene: 4. For the CDR3, the DNA is TGTGCCACCAGTGATCCCGGGACAGATAGCAATCAGCCCCAGCATTTT. It yields the protein CATSDPGTDSNQPQHF.

The J gene is TRBJ1-6, the V gene TRBV12-3 or TRBV12-4; no clear D gene. V was pared by 1 base and J by 11 bases, with 6 bases between. CDR3 size: 12 residues. CDR3 DNA: TGTGCCAGCAGTTTAGACAGAACACCCCTCCACTTT. Residues: CASSLDRTPLHF.

The chain joins TRBV27 to TRBJ1-5, with TRBD1 identical over 10 bases. CDR3 length equals 16 residues. The junction had 8 bases not matched to a gene; V was cut back by 4 bases and J by 5 bases. Germline assignment: CDR1 MNHEY and CDR2 SMNVEV (reference sequence). CDR3 nucleotides: TGTGCCAGCAGTTCCCCGGGACAGGGGAGGCATCAGCCCCAGCATTTT. Translation gives CASSSPGQGRHQPQHF.

This clone was counted a few times. CDR3 DNA: TGCGCCAGCAGCTTGAAACTAGACTCACCCCTCCACTTT. Its translation is CASSLKLDSPLHF. This chain links TRBV5-1 with TRBJ1-6; D gene uncertain. The CDR3 consists of 13 residues. In germline, CDR1 is SGHRS, CDR2 YFSETQ. Trimming removed 1 base from V and 10 bases from J, with 9 bases in between.

This clone appeared a few times. V usage is TRBV6-2 or TRBV6-3 and J usage is TRBJ1-5; D gene uncertain. Trimming took 6 bases from V and 2 from J, leaving 11 bases between them. The CDR3 is 14 residues long. Per the germline V gene, CDR1 is MNHEY and CDR2 is SVGEGT. CDR3 nucleotides: TGTGCCAGCAGCGTGCCGGCGGGCAATCAGCCCCAGCATTTT. Its protein is CASSVPAGNQPQHF.

The chain links TRBV28 to TRBJ2-1, with a possible D match to TRBD2 (7 bases). The CDR3 consists of 17 residues. V gave up 1 base and J gave up 0 bases, with 13 bases separating them. Germline CDR1 is MDHEN and CDR2 is SYDVKM. CDR3 region: CASSLSSGQSSYNEQFF. The CDR3 coding sequence is TGTGCCAGCAGTTTATCTAGCGGACAGAGCTCCTACAATGAGCAGTTCTTC.